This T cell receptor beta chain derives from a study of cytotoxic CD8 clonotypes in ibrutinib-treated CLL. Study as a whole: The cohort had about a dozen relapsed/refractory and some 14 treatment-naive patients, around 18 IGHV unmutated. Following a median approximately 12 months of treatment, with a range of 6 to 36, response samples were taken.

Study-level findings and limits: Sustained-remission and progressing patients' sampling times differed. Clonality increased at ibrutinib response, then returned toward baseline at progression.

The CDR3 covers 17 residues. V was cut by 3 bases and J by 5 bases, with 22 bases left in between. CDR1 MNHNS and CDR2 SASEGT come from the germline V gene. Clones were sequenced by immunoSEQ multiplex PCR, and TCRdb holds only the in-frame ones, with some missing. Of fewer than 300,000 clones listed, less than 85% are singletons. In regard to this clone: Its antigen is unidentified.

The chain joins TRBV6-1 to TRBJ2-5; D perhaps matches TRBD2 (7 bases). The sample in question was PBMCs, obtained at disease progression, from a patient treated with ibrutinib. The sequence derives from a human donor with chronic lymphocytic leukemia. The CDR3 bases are TGTGCCAGCAGTGAGTTCGGGCGCGGGGGCACCGGGGAGACCCAGTACTTC. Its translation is CASSEFGRGGTGETQYF.